The 17 T cell receptor beta chains below come from one sample, sequenced in a study of regulatory and conventional T cells in RAG deficiency. Sequenced by immunoSEQ multiplex PCR; TCRdb stores in-frame clones only, minus some. The sample lists just over 30,000 clones, about 96% occurring once. Blood CD4+ CD25-low CD127-high conventional T cells supplied the genomic DNA template. These data were also filed under a second study, of regulatory T cells. That work adds: The PCR used 52 TRBV and 13 TRBJ primers.

The sequenced sample was CD25- CD4+ T cells sorted from blood. The receptors were sampled from a human donor in good health.

The rearrangement uses TRBV7-6 and TRBJ1-1; D not certain. Trimming took 5 bases from V and 4 from J, leaving 11 bases between them. This CDR3 is 13 amino acids long. Germline V gene sequence: CDR1 SGHVS, CDR2 FNYEAQ. The CDR3 nucleotides are TGTGCCAGCAGCCACCTCGAGGGCACTGAAGCTTTCTTT. Encoded protein: CASSHLEGTEAFF.

The rearrangement links TRBV19 to TRBJ2-7, with 11 bases aligning to TRBD2. This CDR3 region has 17 residues. V was clipped by 7 bases and J by 0 bases; unmatched bases: 11. Germline CDR1 and CDR2: LNHDA and SQIVND (reference sequence). The CDR3 spells CASILAGGLRDSYEQYF. The CDR3 bases are TGTGCCAGTATCCTAGCGGGGGGTCTCAGAGACTCCTACGAGCAGTACTTC.

The CDR3 spells CATSRVGASGRIFSTDTQYF. The CDR3 DNA follows: TGTGCCACCAGCAGAGTGGGGGCTAGCGGGAGGATTTTTAGCACAGATACGCAGTATTTT. The chain recombines TRBV15 with TRBJ2-3, with 11 bases lining up with TRBD2. This CDR3 comprises 20 residues. V shed 1 base, J shed 0 bases, and the junction held 12 bases outside the gene matches. Germline CDR1 and CDR2: LNHNV and YYDKDF (reference sequence).

This clone was counted a single time. The chain recombines TRBV5-5 with TRBJ2-1; D is perhaps TRBD1 (5 bases). The CDR3 is 15 amino acids. The V end lost 7 bases, the J end lost 1 base, and 15 bases lay between the germline ends. From germline, CDR1 is SGHKS and CDR2 YYEKEE (reference sequence). The chain's CDR3 is CASRKGEFSYNEQFF. The CDR3 region has the DNA TGTGCCAGCCGCAAAGGGGAATTTTCCTACAATGAGCAGTTCTTC. The whole variable domain, filled in from reference TRBV5-5 and TRBJ2-1, reads DAGVTQSPTHLIKTRGQQVTLRCSPISGHKSVSWYQQVLGQGPQFIFQYYEKEERGRGNFPDRFSARQFPNYSSELNVNALLLGDSALYLCASRKGEFSYNEQFFGPGTRLTVL.

The gene calls are TRBV5-4 and TRBJ2-1, with TRBD1 matching over 10 bases. Per germline, CDR1 SGHNT and CDR2 YYREEE (reference sequence). Trimming cost V 4 bases and J 0 bases; bases outside gene matches: 4. The CDR3 loop spans 16 amino acids. The CDR3 nucleotides are TGTGCCAGCAGCGCGGACAGGGGGAACTCCTACAATGAGCAGTTCTTC. Its protein is CASSADRGNSYNEQFF.

The V gene is TRBV4-1, the J gene TRBJ1-2; D is uncertain. Germline V gene lookup returns CDR1 MGHRA and CDR2 YSYEKL. V was trimmed by 1 base and J by 0 bases, leaving 18 bases between them. The length of the CDR3 is 18 residues. CDR3 region: CASSQGTGILLANYGYTF. The CDR3 DNA sequence: TGCGCCAGCAGCCAAGGGACGGGAATACTGTTAGCTAACTATGGCTACACCTTC.

The rearrangement uses TRBV18 and TRBJ2-1, with D tentatively TRBD2 (5 bases). From germline, CDR1 is KGHSH and CDR2 LQKENI. Trimming cost V 1 base and J 5 bases, with 6 bases left between them. The CDR3 sequence is 13 residues long. The CDR3 here is CASSPLRDNEQFF. CDR3 bases: TGTGCCAGCTCACCACTGAGGGACAATGAGCAGTTCTTC.

The chain links TRBV29-1 to TRBJ1-5; D possibly corresponds to TRBD1 (6 bases). V lost 7 bases and J 2 bases, leaving 9 bases between the germline ends. The CDR3 has 12 amino acids. Germline-derived CDR1 and CDR2 are SQVTM and ANQGSEA. Written as DNA, the CDR3 is TGCAGCGGACAGGCCGGCAATCAGCCCCAGCATTTT. Protein: CSGQAGNQPQHF.

The J gene is TRBJ2-1, the V gene TRBV4-2; TRBD2 aligns across 13 bases. CDR3 length: 16 residues. Trimming at V came to 4 bases and at J to 9 bases, leaving 9 bases not matched to a gene. CDR1 and CDR2 (germline): LGHNA, YNFKEQ. CDR3 region: CASSLRLAGGLSEQFF. CDR3 nucleotides: TGTGCCAGCAGCCTCCGACTAGCGGGGGGATTGAGTGAGCAGTTCTTC.

J is TRBJ1-1 and V is TRBV28; weak D call: TRBD1 (5 bases). This CDR3 comprises 15 residues. Germline V gene data show CDR1 as MDHEN and CDR2 as SYDVKM. Trimming took 6 bases from V and 0 from J, leaving 14 bases between them. The chain's CDR3 is CASRRGLRMNTEAFF. Here the CDR3 DNA reads TGTGCCAGCAGGCGGGGCCTTAGGATGAACACTGAAGCTTTCTTT.

This chain connects TRBV25-1 to TRBJ2-7, with a tentative D call TRBD1 (6 bases). The CDR3 is 14 amino acids. Germline CDR1 reads MGHDK; CDR2 reads SYGVNS. The germline V and J ends were trimmed by 6 bases and 2 bases, with 14 bases remaining between them. CDR3 nucleotides: TGTGCCAGCAGATCGAACAGGGCACCCTACGAGCAGTACTTC. It yields the protein CASRSNRAPYEQYF.

The chain combines TRBV18 with TRBJ1-5; the match to TRBD1 covers 8 bases. Trimming cost V 3 bases and J 5 bases; bases outside gene matches: 0. This CDR3 has 13 residues. Germline loops: CDR1 KGHSH, CDR2 LQKENI. Here the CDR3 reads CASSPDRDQPQHF. The CDR3 region has the DNA TGTGCCAGCTCACCGGACAGGGATCAGCCCCAGCATTTT.

This chain links TRBV29-1 with TRBJ1-1, with TRBD1 as a possible D gene (6 bases). The CDR3 is 14 amino acids. V was cut by 1 base and J by 1 base, with 10 bases left in between. Looked up from germline, CDR1 is SQVTM and CDR2 is ANQGSEA. Here the CDR3 reads CSVEVRGANTEAFF. CDR3 DNA sequence: TGCAGCGTTGAAGTCAGGGGAGCGAACACTGAAGCTTTCTTT.

The rearrangement joins TRBV29-1 to TRBJ1-2, with D uncertain. The CDR3 is 14 amino acids. Germline CDR1 reads SQVTM; CDR2 reads ANQGSEA. With 0 bases removed from V and 8 bases from J, the gap between germline ends came to 16 bases. CDR3 sequence (DNA): TGCAGCGTTGAAGATCTGGGAAGAGGGTCGGGCTACACCTTC. This encodes CSVEDLGRGSGYTF.

This chain connects TRBV10-1 to TRBJ1-2; possible D gene TRBD1, 5 bases. The CDR3 contains 14 residues. Germline CDR1 is WNHNN and CDR2 is SYGVQD (reference sequence). Trimming left V 5 bases short and J 3 bases short, with 13 bases between. The CDR3: CASSKKGPHYGYTF. The CDR3 DNA reads as TGCGCCAGCAGTAAAAAGGGGCCCCACTATGGCTACACCTTC.

The rearrangement joins TRBV7-2 to TRBJ2-2; possibly TRBD1 for D (5 bases). V gave up 4 bases and J gave up 1 base, with 10 bases separating them. In germline, CDR1 is SGHTA, CDR2 FQGNSA. The CDR3 is 15 amino acids. This chain's CDR3 is CASSSWTRNTGELFF. In DNA form, the CDR3 reads TGTGCCAGCAGCTCCTGGACAAGGAACACCGGGGAGCTGTTTTTT.

The chain recombines TRBV5-5 with TRBJ1-4; D is undetermined. The V end lost 2 bases, the J end lost 4 bases, and 9 bases lay between the germline ends. The CDR3 length is 14 residues. Germline CDR1 reads SGHKS; CDR2 reads YYEKEE (reference sequence). The CDR3 DNA follows: TGTGCCAGCAGCTTAAGACTCCATAATGAAAAACTGTTTTTT. Residues: CASSLRLHNEKLFF.